One T cell receptor beta chain is described in this entry. The assay was immunoSEQ multiplex PCR, and TCRdb's table has in-frame clones only and misses some. The data contain fewer than 300,000 clones, 80% to 95% of them seen just once; the ten biggest clones take up over 2%. J lost 5 bases, V lost 6 bases, and 24 bases had no gene match. Germline CDR1 reads LNHDA; CDR2 reads SQIVND (reference sequence). The CDR3 covers 23 residues. The source of the sample is a study of blood T cell repertoires in COVID-19. Across the whole study: The United States, Italy and Spain provided the acute and convalescent COVID-19 samples.

The source material was peripheral blood. This TCR was sampled from a woman aged 25-40 years with COVID-19, enrolled during active disease. The chain uses TRBV19 and TRBJ2-2; 16 bases are shared with TRBD2. The CDR3 here is CASRASWMQAGLAGGPRTGELFF. CDR3 coding DNA: TGTGCCAGTAGGGCCAGTTGGATGCAGGCGGGACTAGCGGGAGGGCCTAGAACCGGGGAGCTGTTTTTT.